This T cell receptor (beta chain) is drawn from a study of graft-versus-host responses after intestinal transplantation. Germline trimming cut 8 bases from V and 8 bases from J; bases unmatched to any gene: 11. The CDR3 contains 14 residues. Germline CDR1 is SEHNR and CDR2 is FQNEAQ (reference sequence). Study observations and caveats: Levels of circulating GvH clones at their peak were associated with early post-transplant HvG declines. Individuals who had graft-donor T cell macrochimerism had allografts that showed high graft-versus-host to host-versus-graft clonal ratios. GvH clones were found in recipient marrow; some appeared first in ileum or blood.

The repertoire was sequenced with immunoSEQ multiplex PCR; TCRdb's copy has only in-frame clones and lacks some. The sample has approximately 85,000 clones; just under 95% are singletons. A note on this clone: Antigen unknown.

V is TRBV7-9 and J is TRBJ2-1, with 8 bases aligning to TRBD2. This TCR was recovered from a human donor who was the organ donor for an intestinal transplant. The specimen was unstimulated CD8+ T cells sorted from spleen or lymph node cells, collected before transplant. Here the CDR3 reads CASSERGLHHEQFF. The CDR3 DNA is TGTGCCAGCTCGGAGCGGGGGTTACACCATGAGCAGTTCTTC.